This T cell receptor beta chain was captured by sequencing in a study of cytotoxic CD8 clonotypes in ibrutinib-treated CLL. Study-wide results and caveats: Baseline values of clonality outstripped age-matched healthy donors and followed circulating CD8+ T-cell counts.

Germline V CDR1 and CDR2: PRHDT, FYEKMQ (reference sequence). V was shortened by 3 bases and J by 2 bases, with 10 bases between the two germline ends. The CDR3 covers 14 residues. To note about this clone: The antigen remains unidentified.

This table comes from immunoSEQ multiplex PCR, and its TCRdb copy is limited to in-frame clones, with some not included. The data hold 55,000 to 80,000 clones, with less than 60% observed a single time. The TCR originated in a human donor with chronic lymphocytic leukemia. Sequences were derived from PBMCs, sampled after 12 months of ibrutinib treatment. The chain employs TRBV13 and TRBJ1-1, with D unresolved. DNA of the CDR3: TGTGCCAGCAGCTTGAGGACGGGAAACACTGAAGCTTTCTTT. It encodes CASSLRTGNTEAFF.